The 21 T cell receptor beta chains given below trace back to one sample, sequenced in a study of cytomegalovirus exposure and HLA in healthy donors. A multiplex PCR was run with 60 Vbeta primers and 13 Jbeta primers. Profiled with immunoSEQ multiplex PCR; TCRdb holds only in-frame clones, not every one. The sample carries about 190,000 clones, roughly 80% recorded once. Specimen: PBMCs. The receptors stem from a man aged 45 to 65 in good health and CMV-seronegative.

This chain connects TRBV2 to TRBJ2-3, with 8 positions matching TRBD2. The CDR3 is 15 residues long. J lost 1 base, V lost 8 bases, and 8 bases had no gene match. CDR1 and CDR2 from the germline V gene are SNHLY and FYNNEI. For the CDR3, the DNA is TGTGCCAGCGGTACCGGGGGGGCTGGCACAGATACGCAGTATTTT. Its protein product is CASGTGGAGTDTQYF.

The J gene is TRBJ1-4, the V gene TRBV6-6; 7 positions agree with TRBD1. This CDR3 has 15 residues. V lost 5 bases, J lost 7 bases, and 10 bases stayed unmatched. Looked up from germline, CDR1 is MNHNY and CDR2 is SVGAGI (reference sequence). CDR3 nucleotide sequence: TGTGCCAGCAGTCTCTCGACAGGGCGGCGTGAAAAACTGTTTTTT. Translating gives CASSLSTGRREKLFF.

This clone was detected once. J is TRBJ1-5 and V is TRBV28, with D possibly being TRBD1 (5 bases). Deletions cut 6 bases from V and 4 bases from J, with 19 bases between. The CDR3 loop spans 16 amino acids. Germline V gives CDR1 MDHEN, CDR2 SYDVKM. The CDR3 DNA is TGTGCCAGCAGCCCACGTGGGGGGGACCCTAATCAGCCCCAGCATTTT. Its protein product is CASSPRGGDPNQPQHF.

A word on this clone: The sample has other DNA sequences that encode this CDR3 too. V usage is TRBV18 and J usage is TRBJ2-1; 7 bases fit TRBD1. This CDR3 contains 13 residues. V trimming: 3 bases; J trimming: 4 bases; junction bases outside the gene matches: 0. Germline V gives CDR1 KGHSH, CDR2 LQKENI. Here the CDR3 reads CASSPDRYNEQFF. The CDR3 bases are TGTGCCAGCTCACCGGACAGGTACAATGAGCAGTTCTTC.

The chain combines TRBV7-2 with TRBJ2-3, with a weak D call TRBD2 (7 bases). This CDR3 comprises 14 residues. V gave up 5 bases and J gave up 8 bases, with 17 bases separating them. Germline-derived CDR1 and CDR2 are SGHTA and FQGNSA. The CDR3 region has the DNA TGTGCCAGCAGCCTGGGACAAGGCGGGGGTACGCAGTATTTT. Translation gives CASSLGQGGGTQYF.

The CDR3 region has the DNA TGTGCCTGGAGTGTAACCAGGTTCAAGGCAAGGAAGCTGTTTTTT. This gives the protein CAWSVTRFKARKLFF. The chain combines TRBV30 with TRBJ2-2, with no clear D. The germline V gene has CDR1 GTSNPN and CDR2 SVGIG (reference sequence). V lost 0 bases and J 12 bases, leaving 20 bases between the germline ends. CDR3 length equals 15 residues. The full variable domain, rest sourced from reference TRBV30 and TRBJ2-2, is SQTIHQWPATLVQPVGSPLSLECTVEGTSNPNLYWYRQAAGRGLQLLFYSVGIGQISSEVPQNLSASRPQDRQFILSSKKLLLSDSGFYLCAWSVTRFKARKLFFGEGSRLTVL.

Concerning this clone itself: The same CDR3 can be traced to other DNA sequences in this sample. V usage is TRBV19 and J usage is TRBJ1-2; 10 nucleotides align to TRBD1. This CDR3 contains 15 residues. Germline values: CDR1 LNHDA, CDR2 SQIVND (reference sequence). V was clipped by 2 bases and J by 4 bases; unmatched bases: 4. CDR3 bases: TGTGCCAGTAGTATATCTCGGACAGGGGGCTATGGCTACACCTTC. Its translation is CASSISRTGGYGYTF.

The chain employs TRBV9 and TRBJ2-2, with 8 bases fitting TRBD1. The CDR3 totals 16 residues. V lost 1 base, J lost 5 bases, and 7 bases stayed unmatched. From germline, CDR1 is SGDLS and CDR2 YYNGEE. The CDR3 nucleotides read TGTGCCAGCAGCGTAATGGCAGGGGGCCGTACCGGGGAGCTGTTTTTT. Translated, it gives CASSVMAGGRTGELFF.

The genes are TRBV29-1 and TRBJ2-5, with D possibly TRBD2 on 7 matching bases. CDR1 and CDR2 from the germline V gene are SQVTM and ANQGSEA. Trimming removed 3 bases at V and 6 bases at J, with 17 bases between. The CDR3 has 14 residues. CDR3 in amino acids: CSVEVRGQPKTQYF. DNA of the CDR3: TGCAGCGTTGAGGTGCGGGGGCAACCGAAGACCCAGTACTTC.

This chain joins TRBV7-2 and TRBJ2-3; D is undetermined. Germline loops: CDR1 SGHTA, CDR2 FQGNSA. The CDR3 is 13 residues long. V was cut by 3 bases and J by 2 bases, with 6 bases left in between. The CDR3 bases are TGTGCCAGCAGCTTTCGAGACACAGATACGCAGTATTTT. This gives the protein CASSFRDTDTQYF.

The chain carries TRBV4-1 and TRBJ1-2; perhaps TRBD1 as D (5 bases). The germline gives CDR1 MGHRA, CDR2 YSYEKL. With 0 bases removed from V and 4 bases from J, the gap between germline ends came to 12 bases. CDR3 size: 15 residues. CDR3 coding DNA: TGCGCCAGCAGCCAAGAGGGGCCAAGGCTCTATGGCTACACCTTC. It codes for CASSQEGPRLYGYTF.

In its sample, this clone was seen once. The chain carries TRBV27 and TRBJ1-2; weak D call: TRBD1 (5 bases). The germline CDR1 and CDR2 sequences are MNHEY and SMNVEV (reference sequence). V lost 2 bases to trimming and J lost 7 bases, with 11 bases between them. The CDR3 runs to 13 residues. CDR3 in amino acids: CASSLGGGSGYTF. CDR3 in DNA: TGTGCCAGCAGTTTAGGGGGGGGAAGTGGCTACACCTTC.

The CDR3 loop reads CASTTANVPFGYTF. The CDR3 DNA sequence: TGTGCCAGCACCACCGCGAACGTACCCTTTGGCTACACCTTC. The gene calls are TRBV6-5 and TRBJ1-2; D not certain. CDR1 and CDR2 (germline): MNHEY, SVGAGI. V lost 7 bases and J 7 bases, leaving 19 bases between the germline ends. CDR3 size: 14 residues.

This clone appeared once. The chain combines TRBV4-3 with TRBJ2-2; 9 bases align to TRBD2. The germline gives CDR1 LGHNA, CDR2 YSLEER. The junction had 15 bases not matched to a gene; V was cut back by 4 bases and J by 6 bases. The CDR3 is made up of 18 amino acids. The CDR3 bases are TGCGCCAGCAGCCCCGGGACTAGCAATGGGAAGTTTGCCGGGGAGCTGTTTTTT. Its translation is CASSPGTSNGKFAGELFF.

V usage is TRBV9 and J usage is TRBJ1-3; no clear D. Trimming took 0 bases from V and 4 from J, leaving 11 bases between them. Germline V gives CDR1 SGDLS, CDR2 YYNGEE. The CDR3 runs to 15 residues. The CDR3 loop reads CASSVGRERGNTIYF. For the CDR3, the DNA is TGTGCCAGCAGCGTAGGCCGGGAGAGGGGAAACACCATATATTTT.

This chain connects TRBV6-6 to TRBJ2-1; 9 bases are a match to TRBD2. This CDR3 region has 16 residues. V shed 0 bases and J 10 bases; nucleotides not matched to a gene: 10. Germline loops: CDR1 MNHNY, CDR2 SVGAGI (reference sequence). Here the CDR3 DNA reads TGTGCCAGCAGTTACTCGAAGGCGGGGGGGCCTAGGGAGCAGTTCTTC. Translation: CASSYSKAGGPREQFF.

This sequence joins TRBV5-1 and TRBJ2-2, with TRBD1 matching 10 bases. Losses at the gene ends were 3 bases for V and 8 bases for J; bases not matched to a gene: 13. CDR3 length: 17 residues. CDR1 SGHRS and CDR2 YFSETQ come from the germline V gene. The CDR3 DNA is TGCGCCAGCAGCTATCTCCCCGGGACAGGGGCACGGGGGGAGCTGTTTTTT. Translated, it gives CASSYLPGTGARGELFF.

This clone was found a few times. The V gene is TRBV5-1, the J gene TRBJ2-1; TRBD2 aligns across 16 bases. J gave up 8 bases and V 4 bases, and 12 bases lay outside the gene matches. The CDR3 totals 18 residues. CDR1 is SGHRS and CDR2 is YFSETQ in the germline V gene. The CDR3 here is CASSQISGTSGGAYEQFF. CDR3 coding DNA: TGCGCCAGCAGCCAAATTTCTGGGACTAGCGGGGGGGCCTATGAGCAGTTCTTC.

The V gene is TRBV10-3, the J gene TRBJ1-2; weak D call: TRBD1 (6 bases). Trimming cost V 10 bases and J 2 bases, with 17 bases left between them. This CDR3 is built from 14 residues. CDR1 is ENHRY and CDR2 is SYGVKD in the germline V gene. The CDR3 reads CATRRGAQNYGYTF. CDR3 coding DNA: TGTGCCACCCGACGGGGGGCCCAAAACTATGGCTACACCTTC.

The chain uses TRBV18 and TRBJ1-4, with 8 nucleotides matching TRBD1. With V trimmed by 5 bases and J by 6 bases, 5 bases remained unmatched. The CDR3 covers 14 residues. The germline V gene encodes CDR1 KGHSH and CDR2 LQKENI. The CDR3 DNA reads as TGTGCCAGCTCATCAGGACAGGGTTATGAAAAACTGTTTTTT. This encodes CASSSGQGYEKLFF.

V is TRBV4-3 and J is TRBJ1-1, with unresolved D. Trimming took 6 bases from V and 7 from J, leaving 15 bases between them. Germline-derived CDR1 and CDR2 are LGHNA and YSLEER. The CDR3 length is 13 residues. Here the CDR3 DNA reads TGCGCCAGCAGTTACGCCATACACCGTGAAGCTTTCTTT. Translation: CASSYAIHREAFF.